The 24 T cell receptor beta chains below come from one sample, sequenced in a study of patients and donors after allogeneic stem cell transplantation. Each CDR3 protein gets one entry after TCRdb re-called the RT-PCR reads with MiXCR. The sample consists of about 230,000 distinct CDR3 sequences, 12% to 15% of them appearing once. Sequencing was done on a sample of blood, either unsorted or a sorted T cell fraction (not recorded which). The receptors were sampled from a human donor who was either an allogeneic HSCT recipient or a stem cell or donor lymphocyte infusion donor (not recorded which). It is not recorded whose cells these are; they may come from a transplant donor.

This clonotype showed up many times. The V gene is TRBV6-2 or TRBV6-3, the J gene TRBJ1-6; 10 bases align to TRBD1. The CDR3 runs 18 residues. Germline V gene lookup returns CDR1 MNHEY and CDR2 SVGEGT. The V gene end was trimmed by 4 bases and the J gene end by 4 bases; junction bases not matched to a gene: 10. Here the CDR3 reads CASSLQTGTGDYNSPLHF. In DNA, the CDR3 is TGTGCCAGCAGTTTACAGACCGGGACAGGGGATTATAATTCACCCCTCCACTTT.

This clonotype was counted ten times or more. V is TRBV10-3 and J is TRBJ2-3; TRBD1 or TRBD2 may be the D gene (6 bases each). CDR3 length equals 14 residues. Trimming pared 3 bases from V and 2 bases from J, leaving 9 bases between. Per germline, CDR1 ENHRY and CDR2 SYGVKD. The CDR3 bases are TGTGCCATCAGTGATGGGGGGCCCACAGATACGCAGTATTTT. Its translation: CAISDGGPTDTQYF.

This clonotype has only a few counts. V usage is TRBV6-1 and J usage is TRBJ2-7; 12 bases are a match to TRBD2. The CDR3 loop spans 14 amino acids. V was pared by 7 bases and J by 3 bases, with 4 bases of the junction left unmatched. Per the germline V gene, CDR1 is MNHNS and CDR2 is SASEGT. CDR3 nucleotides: TGTGCCAGCACCCCGACTAGCGGGGGCTACGAGCAGTACTTC. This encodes CASTPTSGGYEQYF.

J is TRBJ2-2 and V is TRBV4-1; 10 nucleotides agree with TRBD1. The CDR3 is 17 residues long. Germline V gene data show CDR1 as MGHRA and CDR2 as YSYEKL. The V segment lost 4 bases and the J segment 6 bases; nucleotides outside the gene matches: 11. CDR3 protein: CASSRPLRDRGPGELFF. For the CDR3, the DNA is TGCGCCAGCAGCCGCCCCCTCCGGGACAGGGGACCCGGGGAGCTGTTTTTT.

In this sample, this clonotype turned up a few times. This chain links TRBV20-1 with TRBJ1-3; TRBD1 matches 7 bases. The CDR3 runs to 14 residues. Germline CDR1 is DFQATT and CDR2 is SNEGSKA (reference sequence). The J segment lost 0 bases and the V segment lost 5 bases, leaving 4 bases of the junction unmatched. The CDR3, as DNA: TGCAGTGCTTTTGACAGGGCCTCTGGAAACACCATATATTTT. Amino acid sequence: CSAFDRASGNTIYF.

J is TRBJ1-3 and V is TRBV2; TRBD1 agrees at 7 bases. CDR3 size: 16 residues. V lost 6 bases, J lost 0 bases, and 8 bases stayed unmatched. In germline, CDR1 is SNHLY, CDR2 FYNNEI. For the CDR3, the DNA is TGTGCCAGCAGCTTTACACAGGGGCGCTCTGGAAACACCATATATTTT. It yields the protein CASSFTQGRSGNTIYF.

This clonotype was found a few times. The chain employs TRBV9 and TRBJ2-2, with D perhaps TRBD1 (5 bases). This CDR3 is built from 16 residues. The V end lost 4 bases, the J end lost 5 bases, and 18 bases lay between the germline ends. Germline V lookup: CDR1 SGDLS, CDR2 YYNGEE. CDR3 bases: TGTGCCAGCAGCTTAGACAGCCCCACCGGAACCGGGGAGCTGTTTTTT. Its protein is CASSLDSPTGTGELFF.

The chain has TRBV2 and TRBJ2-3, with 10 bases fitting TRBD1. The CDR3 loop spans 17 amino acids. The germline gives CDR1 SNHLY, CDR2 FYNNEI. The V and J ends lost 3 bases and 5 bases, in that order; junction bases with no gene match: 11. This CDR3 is CASSDWMRQGAGDTQYF. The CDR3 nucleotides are TGTGCCAGCAGTGATTGGATGCGACAGGGGGCTGGAGATACGCAGTATTTT.

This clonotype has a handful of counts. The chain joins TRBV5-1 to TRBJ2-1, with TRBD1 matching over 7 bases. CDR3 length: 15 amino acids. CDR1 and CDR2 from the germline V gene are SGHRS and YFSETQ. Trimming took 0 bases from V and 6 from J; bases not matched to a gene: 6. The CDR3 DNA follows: TGCGCCAGCAGCTTGGACGGGGCAGGGGGCAATGAGCAGTTCTTC. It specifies CASSLDGAGGNEQFF.

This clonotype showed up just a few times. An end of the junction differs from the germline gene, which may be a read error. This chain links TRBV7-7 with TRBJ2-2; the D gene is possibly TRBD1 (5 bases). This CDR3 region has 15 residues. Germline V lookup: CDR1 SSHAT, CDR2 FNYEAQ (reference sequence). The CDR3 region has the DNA TGTGCTAGCAGCTTAGTGGCTGGGGCCTACGGGGAGCTGTTTTTT. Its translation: CASSLVAGAYGELFF. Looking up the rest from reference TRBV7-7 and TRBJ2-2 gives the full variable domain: GAGVSQSPRYKVTKRGQDVTLRCDPISSHATLYWYQQALGQGPEFLTYFNYEAQPDKSGLPSDRFSAERPEGSISTLTIQRTEQRDSAMYRCASSLVAGAYGELFFGEGSRLTVL.

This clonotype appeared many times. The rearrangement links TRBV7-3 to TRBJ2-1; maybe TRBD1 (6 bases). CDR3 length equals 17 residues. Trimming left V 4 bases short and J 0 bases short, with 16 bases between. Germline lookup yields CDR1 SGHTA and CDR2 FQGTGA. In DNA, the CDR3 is TGTGCCAGCAGCTGGCCCAAACAGGGATGCTCCTACAATGAGCAGTTCTTC. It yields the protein CASSWPKQGCSYNEQFF.

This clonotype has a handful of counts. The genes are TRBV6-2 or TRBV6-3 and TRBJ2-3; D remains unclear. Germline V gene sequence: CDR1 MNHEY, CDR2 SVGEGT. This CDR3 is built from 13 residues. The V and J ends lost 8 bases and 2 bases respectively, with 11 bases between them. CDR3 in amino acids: CASAARDTDTQYF. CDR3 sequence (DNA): TGTGCCAGCGCGGCGCGTGACACAGATACGCAGTATTTT.

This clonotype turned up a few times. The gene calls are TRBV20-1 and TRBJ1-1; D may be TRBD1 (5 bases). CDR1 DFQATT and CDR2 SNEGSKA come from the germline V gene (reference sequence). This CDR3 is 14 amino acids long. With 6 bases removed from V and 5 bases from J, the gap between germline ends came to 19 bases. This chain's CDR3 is CSAAPGTGGTEAFF. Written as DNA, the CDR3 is TGCAGTGCCGCTCCGGGTACAGGTGGGACTGAAGCTTTCTTT.

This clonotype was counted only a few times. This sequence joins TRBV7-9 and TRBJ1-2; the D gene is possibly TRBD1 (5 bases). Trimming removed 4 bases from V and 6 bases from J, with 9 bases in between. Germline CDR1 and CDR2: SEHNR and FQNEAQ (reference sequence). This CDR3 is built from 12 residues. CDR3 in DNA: TGTGCCAGCAGCTCGGGACTCCATGGCTACACCTTC. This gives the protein CASSSGLHGYTF.

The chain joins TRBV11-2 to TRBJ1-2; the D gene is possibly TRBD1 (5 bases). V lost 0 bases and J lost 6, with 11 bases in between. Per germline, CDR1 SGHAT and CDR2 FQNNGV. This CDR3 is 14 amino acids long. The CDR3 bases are TGTGCCAGCAGCTTAGAAAGGCAGGGAGATGGCTACACCTTC. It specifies CASSLERQGDGYTF. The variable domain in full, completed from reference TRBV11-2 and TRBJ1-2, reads EAGVAQSPRYKIIEKRQSVAFWCNPISGHATLYWYQQILGQGPKLLIQFQNNGVVDDSQLPKDRFSAERLKGVDSTLKIQPAKLEDSAVYLCASSLERQGDGYTFGSGTRLTVV.

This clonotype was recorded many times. CDR3 sequence reads: CASSTGTATSSYTF. Written as DNA, the CDR3 is TGCGCCAGCAGCACGGGGACAGCGACGAGTAGCTACACCTTC. The chain combines TRBV5-1 with TRBJ1-2; 7 bases align to TRBD1. The CDR3 consists of 14 residues. The J segment lost 9 bases and the V segment lost 4 bases, leaving 12 bases of the junction unmatched. The germline V gene has CDR1 SGHRS and CDR2 YFSETQ.

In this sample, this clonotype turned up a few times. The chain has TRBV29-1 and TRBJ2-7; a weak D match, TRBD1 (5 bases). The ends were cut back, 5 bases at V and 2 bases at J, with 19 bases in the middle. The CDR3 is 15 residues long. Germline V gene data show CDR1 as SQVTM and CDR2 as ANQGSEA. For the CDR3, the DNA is TGCAGCGTTCTCCCTCACGACAGTGCTACCTACGAGCAGTACTTC. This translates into CSVLPHDSATYEQYF.

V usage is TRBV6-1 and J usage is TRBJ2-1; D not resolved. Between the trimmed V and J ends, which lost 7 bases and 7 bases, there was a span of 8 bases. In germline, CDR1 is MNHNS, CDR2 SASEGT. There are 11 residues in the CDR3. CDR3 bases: TGTGCCAGCACTTATAATAATGAGCAGTTCTTC. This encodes CASTYNNEQFF.

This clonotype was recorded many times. The CDR3 DNA reads TGTGCCAGCAGCGTAGGAGAGACCCAGTACTTC. It yields the protein CASSVGETQYF. This rearrangement joins TRBV6-1 to TRBJ2-5, with D unresolved. This CDR3 is 11 amino acids long. The ends were cut back, 6 bases at V and 4 bases at J, with 6 bases in the middle. Germline V CDR1 and CDR2: MNHNS, SASEGT.

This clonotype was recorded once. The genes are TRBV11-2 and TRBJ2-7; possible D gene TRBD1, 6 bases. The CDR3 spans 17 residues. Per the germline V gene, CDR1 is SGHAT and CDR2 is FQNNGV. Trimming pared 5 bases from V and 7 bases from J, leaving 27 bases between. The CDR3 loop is CASSLSLSFARGMEQYF. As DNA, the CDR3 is TGTGCCAGCAGCCTCAGTCTCTCGTTCGCCAGGGGCATGGAGCAGTACTTC.

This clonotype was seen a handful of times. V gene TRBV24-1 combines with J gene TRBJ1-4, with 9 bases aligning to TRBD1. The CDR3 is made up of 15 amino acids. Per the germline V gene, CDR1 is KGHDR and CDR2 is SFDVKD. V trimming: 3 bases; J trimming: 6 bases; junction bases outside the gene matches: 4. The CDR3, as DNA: TGTGCCACCAGTGATGCCGGGGACAGGGATGAAAAACTGTTTTTT. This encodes CATSDAGDRDEKLFF.

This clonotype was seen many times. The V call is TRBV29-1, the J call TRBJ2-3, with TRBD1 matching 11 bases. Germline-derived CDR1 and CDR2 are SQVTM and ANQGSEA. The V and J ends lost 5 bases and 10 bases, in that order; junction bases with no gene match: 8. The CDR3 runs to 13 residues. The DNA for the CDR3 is TGCAGCGTTCCCGGGACAGGGGGTTGGGCGCAGTATTTT. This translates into CSVPGTGGWAQYF.

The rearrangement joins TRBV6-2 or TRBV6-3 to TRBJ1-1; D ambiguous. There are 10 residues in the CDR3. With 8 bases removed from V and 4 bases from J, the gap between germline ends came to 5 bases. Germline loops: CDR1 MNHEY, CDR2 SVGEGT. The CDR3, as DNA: TGTGCCAGCCGTGCCACTGAAGCTTTCTTT. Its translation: CASRATEAFF.

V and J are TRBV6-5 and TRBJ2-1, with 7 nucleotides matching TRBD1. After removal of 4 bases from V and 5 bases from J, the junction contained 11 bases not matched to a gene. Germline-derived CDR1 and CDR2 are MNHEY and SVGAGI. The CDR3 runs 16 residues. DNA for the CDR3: TGTGCCAGCAGTTCCGCGTGGACAGGACACGACAATGAGCAGTTCTTC. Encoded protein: CASSSAWTGHDNEQFF.